Sequencing of this TCR beta chain was carried out in a study of blood T cell repertoires in COVID-19. Some clones are missing from TCRdb's copy, which holds only in-frame ones; the method was immunoSEQ multiplex PCR. The table shows more than 300,000 clones, with 80% to 85% occurring only once. The CDR3 spans 15 residues. V was clipped by 6 bases and J by 8 bases; unmatched bases: 13. CDR1 is MNHEY, CDR2 SVGAGI, per germline. This clonotype was obtained from a woman in her 50s who had recovered from COVID-19. This chain uses TRBV6-5 with TRBJ1-2; 9 bases align to TRBD1. Sequencing was performed on PBMCs or T cells enriched from blood (not recorded which). The chain's CDR3 is CASRGPRGTGSGYTF. In DNA form, the CDR3 reads TGTGCCAGCAGGGGTCCCCGTGGGACAGGGAGCGGCTACACCTTC.